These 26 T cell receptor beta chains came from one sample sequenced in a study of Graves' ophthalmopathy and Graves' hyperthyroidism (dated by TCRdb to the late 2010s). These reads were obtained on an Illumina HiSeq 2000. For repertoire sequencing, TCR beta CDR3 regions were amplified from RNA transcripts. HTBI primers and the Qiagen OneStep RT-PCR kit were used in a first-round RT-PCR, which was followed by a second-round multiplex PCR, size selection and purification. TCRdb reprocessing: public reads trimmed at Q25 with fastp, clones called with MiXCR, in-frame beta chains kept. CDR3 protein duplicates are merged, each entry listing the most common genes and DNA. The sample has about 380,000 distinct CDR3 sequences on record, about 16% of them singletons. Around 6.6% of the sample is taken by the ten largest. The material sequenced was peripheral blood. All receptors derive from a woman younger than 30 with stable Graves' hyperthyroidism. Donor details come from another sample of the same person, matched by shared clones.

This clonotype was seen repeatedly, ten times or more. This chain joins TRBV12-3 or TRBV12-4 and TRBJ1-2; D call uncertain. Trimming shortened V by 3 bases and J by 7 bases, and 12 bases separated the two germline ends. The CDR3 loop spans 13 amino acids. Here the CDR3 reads CASSFGAGAGYTF. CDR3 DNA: TGTGCCAGCAGTTTCGGTGCAGGCGCTGGCTACACCTTC.

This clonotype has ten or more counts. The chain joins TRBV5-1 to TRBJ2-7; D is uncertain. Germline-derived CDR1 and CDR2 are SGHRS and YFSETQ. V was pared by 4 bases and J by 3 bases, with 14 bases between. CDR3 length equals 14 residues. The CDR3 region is CASSGVGTLYEQYF. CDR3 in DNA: TGCGCCAGCAGCGGGGTGGGTACCCTCTACGAGCAGTACTTC.

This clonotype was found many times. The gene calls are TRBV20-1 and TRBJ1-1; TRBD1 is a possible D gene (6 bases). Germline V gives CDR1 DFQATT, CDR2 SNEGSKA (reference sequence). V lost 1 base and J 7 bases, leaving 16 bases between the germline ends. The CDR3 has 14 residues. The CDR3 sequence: CSARGPLRGIEAFF. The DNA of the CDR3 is TGCAGTGCTAGAGGCCCCCTCAGGGGTATTGAAGCTTTCTTT.

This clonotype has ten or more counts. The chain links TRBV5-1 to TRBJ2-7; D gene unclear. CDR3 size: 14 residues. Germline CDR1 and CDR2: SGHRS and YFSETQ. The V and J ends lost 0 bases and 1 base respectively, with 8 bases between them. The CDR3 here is CASSLEAASYEQYF. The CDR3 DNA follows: TGCGCCAGCAGCTTGGAGGCTGCTTCCTACGAGCAGTACTTC.

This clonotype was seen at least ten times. In DNA, the CDR3 is TGTGCCAGCAGCCAAGTTTGGGACGCGATGAACACTGAAGCTTTCTTT. This translates into CASSQVWDAMNTEAFF. The V and J genes are TRBV3-1 and TRBJ1-1, with TRBD1 as a possible D gene (5 bases). The length of the CDR3 is 16 residues. V lost 1 base and J 0 bases, leaving 12 bases between the germline ends. The germline gives CDR1 LGHDT, CDR2 YNNKEL (reference sequence).

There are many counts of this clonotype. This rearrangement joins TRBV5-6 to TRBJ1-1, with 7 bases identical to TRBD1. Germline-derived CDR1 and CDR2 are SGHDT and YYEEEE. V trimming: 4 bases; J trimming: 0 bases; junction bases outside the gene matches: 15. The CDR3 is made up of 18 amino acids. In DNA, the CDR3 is TGTGCCAGCAGCGGGATCCGGGACAGACAATCCATGAACACTGAAGCTTTCTTT. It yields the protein CASSGIRDRQSMNTEAFF.

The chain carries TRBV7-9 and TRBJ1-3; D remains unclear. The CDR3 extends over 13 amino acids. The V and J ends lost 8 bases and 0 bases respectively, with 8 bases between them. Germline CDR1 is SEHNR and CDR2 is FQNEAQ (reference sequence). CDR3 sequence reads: CASGPSSGNTIYF. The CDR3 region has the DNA TGTGCCAGCGGTCCGTCCTCTGGAAACACCATATATTTT.

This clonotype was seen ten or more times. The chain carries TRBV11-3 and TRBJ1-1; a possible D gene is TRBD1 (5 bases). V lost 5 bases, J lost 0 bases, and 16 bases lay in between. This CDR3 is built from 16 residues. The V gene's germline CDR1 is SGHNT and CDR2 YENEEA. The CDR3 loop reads CASSPGFGVMNTEAFF. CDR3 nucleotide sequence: TGTGCCAGCAGCCCAGGGTTTGGGGTTATGAACACTGAAGCTTTCTTT.

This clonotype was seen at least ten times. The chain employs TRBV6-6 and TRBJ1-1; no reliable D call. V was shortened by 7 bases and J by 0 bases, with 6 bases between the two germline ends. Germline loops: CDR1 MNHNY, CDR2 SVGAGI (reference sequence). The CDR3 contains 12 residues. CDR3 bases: TGTGCCAGCAACGGAATGAACACTGAAGCTTTCTTT. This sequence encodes CASNGMNTEAFF.

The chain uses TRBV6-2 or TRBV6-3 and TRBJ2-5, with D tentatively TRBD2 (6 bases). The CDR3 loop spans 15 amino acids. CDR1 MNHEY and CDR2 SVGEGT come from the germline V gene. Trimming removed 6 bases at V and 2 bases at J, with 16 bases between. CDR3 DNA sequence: TGTGCCAGCAGGGGAGGCGGCGGTAAACAAGAGACCCAGTACTTC. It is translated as CASRGGGGKQETQYF.

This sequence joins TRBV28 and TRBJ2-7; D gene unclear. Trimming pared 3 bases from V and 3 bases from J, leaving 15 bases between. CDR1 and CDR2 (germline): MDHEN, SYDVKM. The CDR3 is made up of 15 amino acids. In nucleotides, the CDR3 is TGTGCCAGCAGTTTCCCTTCAAAGGGCGGCTACGAGCAGTACTTC. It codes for CASSFPSKGGYEQYF.

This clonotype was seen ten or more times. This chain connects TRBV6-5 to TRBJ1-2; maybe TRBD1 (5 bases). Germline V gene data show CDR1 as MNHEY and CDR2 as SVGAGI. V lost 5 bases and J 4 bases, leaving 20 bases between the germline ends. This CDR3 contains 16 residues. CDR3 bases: TGTGCCAGCAGTACAAGGGGCAGGGCCGACACCTATGGCTACACCTTC. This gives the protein CASSTRGRADTYGYTF.

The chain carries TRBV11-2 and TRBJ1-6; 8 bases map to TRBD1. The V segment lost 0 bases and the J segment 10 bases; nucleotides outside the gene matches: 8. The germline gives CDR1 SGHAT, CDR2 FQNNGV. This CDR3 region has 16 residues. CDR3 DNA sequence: TGTGCCAGCAGCTTAGATAATAACAGGGGGTACTCACCCCTCCACTTT. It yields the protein CASSLDNNRGYSPLHF.

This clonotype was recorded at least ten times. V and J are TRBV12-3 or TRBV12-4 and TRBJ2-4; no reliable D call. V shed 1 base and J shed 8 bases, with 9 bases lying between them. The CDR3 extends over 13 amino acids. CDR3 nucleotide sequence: TGTGCCAGCAGTTTAGGCGGACGGGACATTCAGTACTTC. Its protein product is CASSLGGRDIQYF.

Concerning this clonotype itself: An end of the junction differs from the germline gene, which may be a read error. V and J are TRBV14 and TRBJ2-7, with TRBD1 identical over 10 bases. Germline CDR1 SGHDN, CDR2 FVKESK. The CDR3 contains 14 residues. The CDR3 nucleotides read TGTGCCAGCAGCCGAGGGACAGGGGCCTACGCGCAGTACTTC. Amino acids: CASSRGTGAYAQYF.

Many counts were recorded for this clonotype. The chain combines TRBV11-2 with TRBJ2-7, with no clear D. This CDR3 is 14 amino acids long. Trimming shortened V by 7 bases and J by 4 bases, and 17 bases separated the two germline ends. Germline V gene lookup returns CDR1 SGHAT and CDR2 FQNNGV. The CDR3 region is CASNQVSGGYEQYF. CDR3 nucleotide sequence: TGTGCCAGCAACCAGGTCTCGGGTGGGTACGAGCAGTACTTC. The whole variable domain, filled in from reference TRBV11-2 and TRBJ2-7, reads EAGVAQSPRYKIIEKRQSVAFWCNPISGHATLYWYQQILGQGPKLLIQFQNNGVVDDSQLPKDRFSAERLKGVDSTLKIQPAKLEDSAVYLCASNQVSGGYEQYFGPGTRLTVT.

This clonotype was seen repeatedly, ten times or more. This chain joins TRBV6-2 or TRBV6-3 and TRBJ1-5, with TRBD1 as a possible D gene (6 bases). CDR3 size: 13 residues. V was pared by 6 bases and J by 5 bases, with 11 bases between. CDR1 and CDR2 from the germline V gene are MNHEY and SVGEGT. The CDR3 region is CASRPDSHQPQHF. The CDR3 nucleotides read TGTGCCAGCAGACCGGACAGCCATCAGCCCCAGCATTTT.

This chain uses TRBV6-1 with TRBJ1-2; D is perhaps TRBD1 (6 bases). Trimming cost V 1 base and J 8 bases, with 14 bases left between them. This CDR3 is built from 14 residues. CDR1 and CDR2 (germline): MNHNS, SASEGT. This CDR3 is CASSEEGVLGGYTF. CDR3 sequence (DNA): TGTGCCAGCAGTGAAGAGGGGGTCCTTGGGGGCTACACCTTC.

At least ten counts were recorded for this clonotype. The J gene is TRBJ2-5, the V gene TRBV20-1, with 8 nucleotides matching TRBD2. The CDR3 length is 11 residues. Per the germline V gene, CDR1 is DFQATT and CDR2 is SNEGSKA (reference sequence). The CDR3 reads CARGGEETQYF. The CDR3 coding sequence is TGCGCACGGGGGGGCGAGGAGACCCAGTACTTC.

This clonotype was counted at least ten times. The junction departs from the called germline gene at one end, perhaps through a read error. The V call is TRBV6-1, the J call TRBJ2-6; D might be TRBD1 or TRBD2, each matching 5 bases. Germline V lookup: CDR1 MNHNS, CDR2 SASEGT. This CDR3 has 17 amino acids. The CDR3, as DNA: TGTGCCAGCAGGCCGGGGCTACCGTCCCTCGGGGCCAACATCCTGACTTTC. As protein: CASRPGLPSLGANILTF.

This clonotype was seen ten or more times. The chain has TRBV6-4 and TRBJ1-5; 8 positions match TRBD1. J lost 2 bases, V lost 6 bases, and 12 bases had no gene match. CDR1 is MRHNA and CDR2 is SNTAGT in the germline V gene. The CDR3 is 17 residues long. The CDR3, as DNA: TGTGCCAGCAGACCTTCTACCGGGACAGGACGCAATCAGCCCCAGCATTTT. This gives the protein CASRPSTGTGRNQPQHF.

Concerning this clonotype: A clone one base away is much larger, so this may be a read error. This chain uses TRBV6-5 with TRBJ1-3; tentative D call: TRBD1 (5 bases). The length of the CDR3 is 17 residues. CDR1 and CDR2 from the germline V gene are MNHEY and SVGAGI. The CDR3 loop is CASSYSGRDASGNTVYF. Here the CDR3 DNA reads TGTGCCAGCAGTTACTCGGGCAGGGACGCCTCTGGAAACACCGTATATTTT.

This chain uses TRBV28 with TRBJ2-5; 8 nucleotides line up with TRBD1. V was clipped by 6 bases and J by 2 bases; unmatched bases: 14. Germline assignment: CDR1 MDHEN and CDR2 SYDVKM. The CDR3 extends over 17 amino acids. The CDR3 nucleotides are TGTGCCAGCAGCGGAGCCGGGACAGGTGCCCAACAAGAGACCCAGTACTTC. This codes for CASSGAGTGAQQETQYF.

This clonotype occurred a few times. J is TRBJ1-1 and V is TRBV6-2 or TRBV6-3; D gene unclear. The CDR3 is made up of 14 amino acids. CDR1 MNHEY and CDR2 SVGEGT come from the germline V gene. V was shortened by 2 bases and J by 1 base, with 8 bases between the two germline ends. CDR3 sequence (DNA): TGTGCCAGCAGTTACAACCCAGGGAACACTGAAGCTTTCTTT. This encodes CASSYNPGNTEAFF.

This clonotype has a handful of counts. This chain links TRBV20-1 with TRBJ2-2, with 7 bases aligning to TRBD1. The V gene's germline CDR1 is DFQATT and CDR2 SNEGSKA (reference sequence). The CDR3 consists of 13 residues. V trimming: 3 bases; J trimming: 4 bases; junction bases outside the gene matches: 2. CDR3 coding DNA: TGCAGTGCTAGGACAGGGCTCACCGGGGAGCTGTTTTTT. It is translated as CSARTGLTGELFF.

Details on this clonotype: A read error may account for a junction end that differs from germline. The CDR3 here is CASSPTGAYGQYF. In DNA form, the CDR3 reads TGTGCCAGCAGCCCAACCGGGGCCTACGGGCAGTACTTC. The chain combines TRBV7-3 with TRBJ2-7; tentatively, D is TRBD1 or TRBD2 (5 bases each). The CDR3 runs 13 residues. Germline CDR1 and CDR2: SGHTA and FQGTGA.